Each of the 25 T cell receptor beta chains below was sequenced from the same sample in a study of a mutant IDH1 vaccine in newly diagnosed glioma. Antigen specificity for these receptors is unknown. Regarding time point: week 11, during vaccination. Topical imiquimod accompanied each vaccine dose, which consisted of 300 ug of mutant IDH1 20-mer peptide. Clones were sequenced by immunoSEQ multiplex PCR, and TCRdb holds only the in-frame ones, with some missing. The sample records approximately 36,000 clones, 80% being singletons. Sequenced material: peripheral blood mononuclear cells (PBMCs), taken from a glioma patient whose treatment included an IDH1 peptide vaccine. The receptors were gathered from a woman aged 25 to 39 with glioma. Some clones in this sample may be carry-over from other donors' samples.

This clone is medium-sized in the sample. This chain connects TRBV5-6 to TRBJ2-2; D ambiguous. Per germline, CDR1 SGHDT and CDR2 YYEEEE. V lost 0 bases, J lost 2 bases, and 5 bases lay in between. The CDR3 has 14 amino acids. CDR3 DNA: TGTGCCAGCAGCTTGGTTTCTAACACCGGGGAGCTGTTTTTT. Residues: CASSLVSNTGELFF.

The table lists this clone with a count of one. The CDR3 spells CSVLRDRSTDTQYF. The CDR3 nucleotides read TGCAGCGTGCTCCGGGACAGGAGCACAGATACGCAGTATTTT. The chain couples TRBV29-1 to TRBJ2-3; 8 bases are shared with TRBD1. This CDR3 contains 14 residues. J lost 0 bases, V lost 6 bases, and 5 bases had no gene match. Germline V gene data show CDR1 as SQVTM and CDR2 as ANQGSEA.

This chain connects TRBV27 to TRBJ2-7; 10 positions match TRBD2. J lost 7 bases, V lost 7 bases, and 10 bases had no gene match. Germline V lookup: CDR1 MNHEY, CDR2 SMNVEV (reference sequence). The CDR3 contains 14 residues. CDR3 sequence reads: CASTTYWTSGEQYF. The CDR3 DNA sequence: TGTGCCAGCACCACTTATTGGACTAGCGGTGAGCAGTACTTC.

J is TRBJ1-2 and V is TRBV6-6, with D tentatively TRBD1 (6 bases). There are 14 residues in the CDR3. Germline V gene sequence: CDR1 MNHNY, CDR2 SVGAGI (reference sequence). V was cut by 6 bases and J by 4 bases, with 15 bases left in between. The CDR3 is CASRTGTSGYGYTF. The CDR3 nucleotides read TGTGCCAGCAGGACCGGGACATCGGGCTATGGCTACACCTTC.

This clone has just one count. This chain joins TRBV19 and TRBJ2-5; D tentatively fits TRBD1 or TRBD2 (5 bases each). V was clipped by 6 bases and J by 4 bases, with 18 bases between them. CDR3 length equals 15 residues. Germline CDR1 and CDR2: LNHDA and SQIVND (reference sequence). The CDR3 DNA reads as TGTGCCAGTAGAGGGTCGAGGGAGAGGGGAGAGACCCAGTACTTC. It codes for CASRGSRERGETQYF. Complete variable domain (other parts from reference TRBV19 and TRBJ2-5): DGGITQSPKYLFRKEGQNVTLSCEQNLNHDAMYWYRQDPGQGLRLIYYSQIVNDFQKGDIAEGYSVSREKKESFPLTVTSAQKNPTAFYLCASRGSRERGETQYFGPGTRLLVL.

V is TRBV27 and J is TRBJ1-2, with 9 bases lining up with TRBD1. CDR3 length: 13 residues. The J segment lost 6 bases and the V segment lost 5 bases, leaving 4 bases of the junction unmatched. Germline V gives CDR1 MNHEY, CDR2 SMNVEV (reference sequence). DNA of the CDR3: TGTGCCAGCAGTCCCTGGACAGGGGATGGCTACACCTTC. Protein: CASSPWTGDGYTF.

The chain links TRBV5-1 to TRBJ2-7; D is unclear. V lost 0 bases to trimming and J lost 4 bases, with 8 bases between them. The CDR3 length is 13 residues. Looked up from germline, CDR1 is SGHRS and CDR2 is YFSETQ. The CDR3 DNA reads TGCGCCAGCAGCTTGGACATCAAATACGAGCAGTACTTC. It specifies CASSLDIKYEQYF.

The sample holds a few counts of this clone. The rearrangement uses TRBV19 and TRBJ1-1, with D possibly being TRBD1 (6 bases). The CDR3 loop spans 14 amino acids. The germline V and J ends were trimmed by 3 bases and 4 bases, with 12 bases remaining between them. Germline-derived CDR1 and CDR2 are LNHDA and SQIVND (reference sequence). The CDR3 sequence is CASSIRGGSTEAFF. In DNA, the CDR3 is TGTGCCAGTAGTATTCGAGGGGGTAGCACTGAAGCTTTCTTT.

This clone is medium-sized. J is TRBJ1-1 and V is TRBV14; D unresolved. Germline-derived CDR1 and CDR2 are SGHDN and FVKESK. With 3 bases removed from V and 5 bases from J, the gap between germline ends came to 19 bases. The CDR3 totals 16 residues. The CDR3 DNA sequence: TGTGCCAGCAGCCATGCAACGTCGCGGAGACCGACTGAAGCTTTCTTT. Translated: CASSHATSRRPTEAFF.

V usage is TRBV5-4 and J usage is TRBJ1-1; D is possibly TRBD1 (5 bases). CDR1 and CDR2 from the germline V gene are SGHNT and YYREEE (reference sequence). CDR3 length: 14 amino acids. V was clipped by 3 bases and J by 2 bases, with 11 bases between them. This CDR3 is CASSWGGPNTEAFF. The CDR3 nucleotides read TGTGCCAGCAGCTGGGGGGGACCTAACACTGAAGCTTTCTTT.

This sequence joins TRBV6-1 and TRBJ1-4; possibly TRBD1 for D (6 bases). CDR1 MNHNS and CDR2 SASEGT come from the germline V gene. This CDR3 is built from 15 residues. The ends were cut back, 4 bases at V and 3 bases at J, with 12 bases in the middle. Here the CDR3 reads CASSVQGTPNEKLFF. The CDR3 DNA sequence: TGTGCCAGCAGTGTCCAGGGGACACCTAATGAAAAACTGTTTTTT.

The chain uses TRBV4-2 and TRBJ1-5; perhaps TRBD1 as D (5 bases). Between the trimmed V and J ends, which lost 0 bases and 6 bases, there was a span of 18 bases. The CDR3 covers 17 residues. Per the germline V gene, CDR1 is LGHNA and CDR2 is YNFKEQ. The CDR3: CASSQDGVPGQGQPQHF. The CDR3 DNA reads as TGTGCCAGCAGCCAAGATGGGGTCCCAGGGCAGGGTCAGCCCCAGCATTTT.

The chain links TRBV5-1 to TRBJ2-7; TRBD1 aligns across 7 bases. Trimming removed 0 bases from V and 1 base from J; junction bases left unmatched: 1. This CDR3 is built from 14 residues. CDR1 and CDR2 (germline): SGHRS, YFSETQ. CDR3 sequence (DNA): TGCGCCAGCAGCTTGGGCAGGGGGTCCTACGAGCAGTACTTC. It specifies CASSLGRGSYEQYF.

CDR3 sequence (DNA): TGCAGTGCTCCTATGGGCGGCGAGCAGTACTTC. This codes for CSAPMGGEQYF. The J gene is TRBJ2-7, the V gene TRBV20-1, with D unclear. This CDR3 region has 11 residues. V was trimmed by 5 bases and J by 6 bases, leaving 11 bases between them. The germline V gene encodes CDR1 DFQATT and CDR2 SNEGSKA (reference sequence).

J is TRBJ2-6 and V is TRBV2; D gene ambiguous. The CDR3 is 15 residues long. The germline V and J ends were trimmed by 7 bases and 0 bases, with 10 bases remaining between them. Germline V CDR1 and CDR2: SNHLY, FYNNEI. CDR3 nucleotide sequence: TGTGCCAGCAAGCAGTTGGTCTCTGGGGCCAACGTCCTGACTTTC. Its translation is CASKQLVSGANVLTF.

The V and J genes are TRBV4-1 and TRBJ2-1; 10 nucleotides agree with TRBD2. V gave up 4 bases and J gave up 7 bases; unmatched junction bases: 13. In germline, CDR1 is MGHRA, CDR2 YSYEKL. This CDR3 contains 17 residues. The CDR3 loop reads CASSPSPVASGSNEQFF. CDR3 coding DNA: TGCGCCAGCAGCCCTAGCCCGGTGGCTAGCGGGAGTAATGAGCAGTTCTTC.

The CDR3, as DNA: TGTGCCAGCAGCGCCGCCGGGACAGGGGGCTTCCACGAGCAGTACTTC. Residues: CASSAAGTGGFHEQYF. The rearrangement links TRBV7-2 to TRBJ2-7; 12 bases fit TRBD1. Germline V gene lookup returns CDR1 SGHTA and CDR2 FQGNSA. This CDR3 contains 16 residues. V shed 5 bases, J shed 5 bases, and the junction held 10 bases outside the gene matches.

This clone has only one observation. The V call is TRBV2, the J call TRBJ1-2, with D hard to call. CDR1 is SNHLY, CDR2 FYNNEI, per germline. This CDR3 has 13 amino acids. V dropped 4 bases and J dropped 5 bases, with 11 bases sitting between them. In DNA, the CDR3 is TGTGCCAGCAGTGTTCAGAGGGCATATGGCTACACCTTC. This sequence encodes CASSVQRAYGYTF.

V and J are TRBV5-4 and TRBJ2-3; TRBD2 matches 7 bases. CDR3 size: 14 residues. V lost 3 bases and J lost 2; bases outside the gene matches: 3. Germline V lookup: CDR1 SGHNT, CDR2 YYREEE (reference sequence). CDR3 nucleotide sequence: TGTGCCAGCAGCTCGGGGAGGGACACAGATACGCAGTATTTT. Translation gives CASSSGRDTDTQYF.

This clone was counted between two and nine times. The chain uses TRBV19 and TRBJ1-4; 9 positions match TRBD1. The CDR3 runs to 14 residues. Trimming at V came to 7 bases and at J to 7 bases, leaving 7 bases not matched to a gene. CDR1 is LNHDA, CDR2 SQIVND, per germline (reference sequence). In DNA, the CDR3 is TGTGCCAGTACCTCCGGACAGGGGTTTGAAAAACTGTTTTTT. Translation: CASTSGQGFEKLFF.

The chain uses TRBV2 and TRBJ1-2, with 8 bases aligning to TRBD1. Germline V lookup: CDR1 SNHLY, CDR2 FYNNEI. The CDR3 runs 15 residues. Losses at the gene ends were 3 bases for V and 4 bases for J; bases not matched to a gene: 7. In DNA, the CDR3 is TGTGCCAGCAGTGATAGGGGGACAGGCATCTATGGCTACACCTTC. It is translated as CASSDRGTGIYGYTF.

This clone was seen a few times. J is TRBJ1-1 and V is TRBV6-1, with a tentative D call TRBD1 (5 bases). The CDR3 covers 17 residues. V lost 4 bases and J lost 3, with 21 bases in between. Germline CDR1 is MNHNS and CDR2 is SASEGT. The DNA for the CDR3 is TGTGCCAGCAGTGGGAGACAGACGACTCGGTGGGACACTGAAGCTTTCTTT. Amino acids: CASSGRQTTRWDTEAFF.

The chain is built from TRBV27 and TRBJ1-3, with D perhaps matching TRBD1 (5 bases). Germline lookup yields CDR1 MNHEY and CDR2 SMNVEV (reference sequence). V lost 4 bases and J 3 bases, leaving 10 bases between the germline ends. This CDR3 is built from 14 residues. Written as DNA, the CDR3 is TGTGCCAGCAGTTCAGGGATTGGTGGAAACACCATATATTTT. This translates into CASSSGIGGNTIYF.

Comments on this clone: Sequence at one end of the junction differs from germline and may be a read error. The chain is built from TRBV7-7 and TRBJ2-5; 12 nucleotides agree with TRBD2. CDR1 and CDR2 (germline): SSHAT, FNYEAQ (reference sequence). The length of the CDR3 is 14 residues. The CDR3 region has the DNA TGTGCTAGCAGCGCGACTAGCGGGAGTGAGACCCAGTACTTC. Protein product: CASSATSGSETQYF.

The rearrangement uses TRBV7-8 and TRBJ2-1; 7 bases are shared with TRBD1. V lost 3 bases, J lost 6 bases, and 2 bases stayed unmatched. CDR3 length equals 13 residues. Per germline, CDR1 SGHVS and CDR2 FQNEAQ. This chain's CDR3 is CASSFPGGNEQFF. Here the CDR3 DNA reads TGTGCCAGCAGCTTCCCAGGGGGCAATGAGCAGTTCTTC.